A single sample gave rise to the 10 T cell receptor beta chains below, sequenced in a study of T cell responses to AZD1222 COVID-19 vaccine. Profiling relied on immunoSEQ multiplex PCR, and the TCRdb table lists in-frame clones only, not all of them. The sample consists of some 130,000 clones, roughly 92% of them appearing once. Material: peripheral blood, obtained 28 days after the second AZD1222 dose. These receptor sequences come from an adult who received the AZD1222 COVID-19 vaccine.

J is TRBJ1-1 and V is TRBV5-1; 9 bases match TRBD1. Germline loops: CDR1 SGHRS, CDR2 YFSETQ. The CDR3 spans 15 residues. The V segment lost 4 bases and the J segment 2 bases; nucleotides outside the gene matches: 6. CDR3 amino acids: CASSPDRGPNTEAFF. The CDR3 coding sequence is TGCGCCAGCAGCCCGGACAGGGGACCAAACACTGAAGCTTTCTTT.

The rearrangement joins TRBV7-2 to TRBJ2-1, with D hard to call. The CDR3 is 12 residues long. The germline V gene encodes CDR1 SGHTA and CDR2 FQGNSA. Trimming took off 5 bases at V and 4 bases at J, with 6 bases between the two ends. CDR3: CASSLTYNEQFF. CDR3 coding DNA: TGTGCCAGCAGCCTCACGTACAATGAGCAGTTCTTC.

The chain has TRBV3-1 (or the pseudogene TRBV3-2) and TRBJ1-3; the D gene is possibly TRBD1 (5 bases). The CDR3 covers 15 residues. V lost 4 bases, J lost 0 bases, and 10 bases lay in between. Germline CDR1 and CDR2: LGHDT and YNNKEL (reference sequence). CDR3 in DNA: TGTGCCAGCAGCCGCAGGGTTAGCTCTGGAAACACCATATATTTT. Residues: CASSRRVSSGNTIYF.

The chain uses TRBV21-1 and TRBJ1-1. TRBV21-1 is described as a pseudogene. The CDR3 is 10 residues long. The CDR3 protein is CASTGARAFF. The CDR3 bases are TGTGCCAGCACCGGGGCACGAGCTTTCTTT.

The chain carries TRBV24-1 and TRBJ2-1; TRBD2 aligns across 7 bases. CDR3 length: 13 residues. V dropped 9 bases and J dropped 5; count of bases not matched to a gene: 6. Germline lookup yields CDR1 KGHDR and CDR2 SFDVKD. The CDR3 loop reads CATQSGIDNEQFF. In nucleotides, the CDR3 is TGTGCCACCCAGAGCGGGATAGACAATGAGCAGTTCTTC.

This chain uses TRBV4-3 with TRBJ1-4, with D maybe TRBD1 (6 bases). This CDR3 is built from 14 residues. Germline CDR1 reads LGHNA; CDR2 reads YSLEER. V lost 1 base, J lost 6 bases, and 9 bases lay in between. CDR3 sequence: CASSQVNRDEKLFF. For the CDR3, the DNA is TGCGCCAGCAGCCAAGTTAACAGGGATGAAAAACTGTTTTTT.

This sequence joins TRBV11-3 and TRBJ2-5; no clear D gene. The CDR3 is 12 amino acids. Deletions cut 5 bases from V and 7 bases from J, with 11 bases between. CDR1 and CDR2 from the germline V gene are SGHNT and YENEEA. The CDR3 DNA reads TGTGCCAGCAGCCCACCTCTAGGGACCCAGTACTTC. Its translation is CASSPPLGTQYF.

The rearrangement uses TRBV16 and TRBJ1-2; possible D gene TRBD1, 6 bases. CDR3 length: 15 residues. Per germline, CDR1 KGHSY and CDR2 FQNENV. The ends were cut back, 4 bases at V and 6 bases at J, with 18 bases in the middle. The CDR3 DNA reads TGTGCCAGCAGCCTCGGGGCGGGGGGCGCAAATGGCTACACCTTC. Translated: CASSLGAGGANGYTF.

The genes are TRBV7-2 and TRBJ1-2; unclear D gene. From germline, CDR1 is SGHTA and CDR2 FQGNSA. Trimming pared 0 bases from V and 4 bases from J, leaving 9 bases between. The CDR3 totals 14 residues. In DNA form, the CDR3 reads TGTGCCAGCAGCTTAGCCCTGAGGAGCTATGGCTACACCTTC. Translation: CASSLALRSYGYTF.

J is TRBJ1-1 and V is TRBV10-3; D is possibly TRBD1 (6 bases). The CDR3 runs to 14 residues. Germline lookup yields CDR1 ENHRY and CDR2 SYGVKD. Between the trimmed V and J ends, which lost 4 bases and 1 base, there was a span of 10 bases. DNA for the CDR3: TGTGCCATCAGTGCACAGGGTACGAACACTGAAGCTTTCTTT. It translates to CAISAQGTNTEAFF.